This T cell receptor beta chain was recorded in a study of blood T cell repertoires in COVID-19 (TCRdb year 2020). Broadly, across the study: The collaborator samples originated in the United States, Italy and Spain and spanned the acute and convalescent phases of COVID-19. The dataset comprised deeply sampled blood TCRbeta repertoires from subjects exposed to, actively infected with, or recovered from COVID-19. The prospective study material was composed of cDNA or gDNA derived from T cells, B-cell-depleted T cells, or PBMCs. Nearly every sample came with metadata listing a de-identified subject ID, COVID-19 status, age in years and sex. The repertoires were released in a freely available public database intended as a resource for research on the immune response to SARS-CoV-2. Samples came from the ongoing ImmuneRACE study (first 160 participants) plus 1,254 subjects from 6 global collaborators. Where available, HLA class I and class II types were taken from metadata supplied by the sample provider and were not determined by assay-based typing.

The research as a whole found: Clinical and demographic metadata were provided uncurated, with the amount varying by source and participant.

The immunoSEQ Assay, a bias-controlled multiplex PCR, was used to amplify TCRbeta CDR3 regions from genomic DNA. The authors' pipeline ran thus. Within the assay, amplification of reference gene primers was used to estimate how many nucleated cells each sample contained. To quantify the absolute abundance of each unique TCRbeta CDR3 rearrangement, sequence reads were collapsed and filtered. Productive Simpson clonality was computed per sample as the square root of Simpson's diversity index over productive rearrangements. The table was pulled from immuneACCESS by TCRdb, which kept in-frame rearrangements only. Such tables lose some clones; where checked, under half of the loss comes from unresolved V genes, and the rest has no known cause. Clone size and V and J calls were adopted from that table, with D and trimming inferred from the DNA. Counted in this sample were roughly 220,000 clones; roughly 82% of them appeared once. About 1.5% of the sample belongs to the ten largest clones.

A word on this clone: Its antigen is currently not known. No much larger clone exists at a distance of one base, and base qualities are not known.

Samples from volunteer blood donors who had recovered from COVID-19 were contributed by a second Seattle source. Each collaborating institution followed its own protocols to collect whole blood in K2EDTA tubes. Collaborator samples were shipped for TCRbeta analysis as frozen whole blood, isolated PBMCs, or DNA extracted from either sample type. The sample was peripheral blood. The TCR originated in a woman in her forties who had recovered from COVID-19.

The DNA reads TGTGCCAGCAGCTTAGACAGGGTCCCCTATGGCTACACCTTC. Translated, it reads CASSLDRVPYGYTF. The V gene is TRBV11-2 and the J gene is TRBJ1-2; the best D guess is TRBD1, with 5 bases matching. The CDR3 numbers 14 residues from cysteine through phenylalanine. The CDR3 DNA has 42 bases and is translated from base 1. Trimming costs V 0 bases and J 4 bases, and their ends lie 9 bases apart. From the germline V gene, CDR1 is SGHAT and CDR2 is FQNNGV.